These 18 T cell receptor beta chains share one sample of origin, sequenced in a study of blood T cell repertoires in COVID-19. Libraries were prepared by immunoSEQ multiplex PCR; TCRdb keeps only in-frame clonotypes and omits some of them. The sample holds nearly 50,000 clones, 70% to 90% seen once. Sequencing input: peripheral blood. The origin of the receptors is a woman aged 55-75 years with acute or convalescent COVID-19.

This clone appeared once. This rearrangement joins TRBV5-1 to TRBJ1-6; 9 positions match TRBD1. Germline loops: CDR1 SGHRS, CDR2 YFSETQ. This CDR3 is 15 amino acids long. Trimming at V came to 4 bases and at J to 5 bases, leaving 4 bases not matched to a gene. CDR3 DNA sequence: TGCGCCAGCAGCGTGACAGGGGGGAATAATTCACCCCTCCACTTT. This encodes CASSVTGGNNSPLHF.

The CDR3 nucleotides are TGTGCCAGCAGCTTAGCGGGCAGTCGCTCCTACAATGAGCAGTTCTTC. This sequence encodes CASSLAGSRSYNEQFF. The J gene is TRBJ2-1, the V gene TRBV7-6; D ambiguous. The CDR3 has 16 residues. With 0 bases removed from V and 0 bases from J, the gap between germline ends came to 9 bases. CDR1 and CDR2 (germline): SGHVS, FNYEAQ.

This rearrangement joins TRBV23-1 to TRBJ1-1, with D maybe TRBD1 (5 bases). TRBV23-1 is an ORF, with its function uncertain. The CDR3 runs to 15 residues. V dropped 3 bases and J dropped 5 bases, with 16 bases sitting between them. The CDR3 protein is CASSHPFREGTEAFF. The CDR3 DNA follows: TGCGCCAGCAGTCACCCATTTCGGGAGGGGACTGAAGCTTTCTTT.

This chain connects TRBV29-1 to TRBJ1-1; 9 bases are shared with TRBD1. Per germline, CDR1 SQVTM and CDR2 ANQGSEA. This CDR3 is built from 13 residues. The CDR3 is CAGHRGPDTEAFF. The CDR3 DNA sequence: TGCGCCGGGCACAGGGGGCCGGACACTGAAGCTTTCTTT.

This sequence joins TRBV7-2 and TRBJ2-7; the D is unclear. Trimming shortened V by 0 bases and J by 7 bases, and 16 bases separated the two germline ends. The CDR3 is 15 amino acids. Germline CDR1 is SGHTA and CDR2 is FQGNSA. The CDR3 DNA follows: TGTGCCAGCAGCTTAGCCCCAACTTTATCTTTGGAGCAGTACTTC. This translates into CASSLAPTLSLEQYF.

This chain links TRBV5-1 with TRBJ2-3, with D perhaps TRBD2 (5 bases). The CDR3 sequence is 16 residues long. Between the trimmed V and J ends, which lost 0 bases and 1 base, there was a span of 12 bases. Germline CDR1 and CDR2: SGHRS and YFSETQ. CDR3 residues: CASSLAGLAGTDTQYF. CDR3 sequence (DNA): TGCGCCAGCAGCTTGGCCGGGCTAGCTGGCACAGATACGCAGTATTTT.

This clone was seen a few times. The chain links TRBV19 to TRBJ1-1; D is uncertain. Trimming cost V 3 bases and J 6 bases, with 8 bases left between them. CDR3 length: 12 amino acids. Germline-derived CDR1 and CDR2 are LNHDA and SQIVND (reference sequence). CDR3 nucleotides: TGTGCCAGTAGTATGAGGGTCTCTGAAGCTTTCTTT. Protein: CASSMRVSEAFF.

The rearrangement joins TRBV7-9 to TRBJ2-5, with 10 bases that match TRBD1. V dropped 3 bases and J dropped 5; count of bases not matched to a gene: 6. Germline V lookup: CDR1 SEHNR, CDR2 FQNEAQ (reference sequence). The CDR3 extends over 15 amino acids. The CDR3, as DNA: TGTGCCAGCAGCTTTTGGACAGGGGGGTCCGAGACCCAGTACTTC. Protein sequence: CASSFWTGGSETQYF.

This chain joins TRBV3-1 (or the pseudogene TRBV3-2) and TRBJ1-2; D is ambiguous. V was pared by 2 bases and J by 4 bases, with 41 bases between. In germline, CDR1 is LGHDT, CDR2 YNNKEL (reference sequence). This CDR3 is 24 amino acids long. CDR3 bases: TGTGCCAGCAGCCAATCGGTATCCGGATCGAAAGAGCGGCAGGAAAGGATTGTGGGCTATGGCTACACCTTC. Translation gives CASSQSVSGSKERQERIVGYGYTF.

The CDR3 loop is CATSERDRGRYEQYF. CDR3 DNA sequence: TGTGCCACCAGCGAGCGGGACAGGGGGCGCTACGAGCAGTACTTC. V is TRBV24-1 and J is TRBJ2-7; 12 nucleotides align to TRBD1. V gave up 7 bases and J gave up 3 bases; unmatched junction bases: 6. The CDR3 sequence is 15 residues long. Looked up from germline, CDR1 is KGHDR and CDR2 is SFDVKD.

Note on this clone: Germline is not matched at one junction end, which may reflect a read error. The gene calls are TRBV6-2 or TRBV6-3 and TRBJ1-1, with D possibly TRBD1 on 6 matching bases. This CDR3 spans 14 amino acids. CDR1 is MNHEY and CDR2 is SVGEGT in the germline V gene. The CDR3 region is CASSYSWTVQGAFF. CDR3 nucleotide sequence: TGTGCCAGCAGCTACTCTTGGACAGTGCAAGGAGCTTTCTTT.

The DNA for the CDR3 is TGTGCCAGCAGCGGGGGGCCGAACACCGGGGAGCTGTTTTTT. Protein: CASSGGPNTGELFF. The genes are TRBV2 and TRBJ2-2; possibly TRBD2 for D (7 bases). The CDR3 extends over 14 amino acids. Per the germline V gene, CDR1 is SNHLY and CDR2 is FYNNEI. Trimming cost V 6 bases and J 0 bases, with 8 bases left between them.

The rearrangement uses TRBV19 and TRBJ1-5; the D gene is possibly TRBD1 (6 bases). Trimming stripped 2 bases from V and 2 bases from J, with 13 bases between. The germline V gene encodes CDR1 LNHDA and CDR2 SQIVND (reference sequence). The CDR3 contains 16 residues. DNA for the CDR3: TGTGCCAGTAGTATAATGGCTTCAGGGGGCAATCAGCCCCAGCATTTT. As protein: CASSIMASGGNQPQHF.

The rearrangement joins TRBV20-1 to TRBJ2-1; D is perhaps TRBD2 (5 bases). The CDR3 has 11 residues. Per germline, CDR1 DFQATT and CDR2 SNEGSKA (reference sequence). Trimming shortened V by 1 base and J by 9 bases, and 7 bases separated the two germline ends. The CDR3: CSARGGSEQFF. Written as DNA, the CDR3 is TGCAGTGCTAGAGGCGGGTCTGAGCAGTTCTTC.

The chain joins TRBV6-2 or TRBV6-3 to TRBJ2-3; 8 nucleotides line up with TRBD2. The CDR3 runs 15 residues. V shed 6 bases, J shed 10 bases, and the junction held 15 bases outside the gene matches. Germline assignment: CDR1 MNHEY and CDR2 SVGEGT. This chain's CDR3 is CASSSLAGTVGAQYF. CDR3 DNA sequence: TGTGCCAGCAGCTCCTTAGCGGGGACCGTAGGGGCGCAGTATTTT.

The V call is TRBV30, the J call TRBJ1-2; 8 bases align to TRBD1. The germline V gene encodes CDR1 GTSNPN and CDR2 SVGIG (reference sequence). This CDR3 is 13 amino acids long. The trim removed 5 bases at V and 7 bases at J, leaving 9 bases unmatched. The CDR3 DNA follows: TGTGCCTGGGGTACACAGGGGGTAGGTGGCTACACCTTC. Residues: CAWGTQGVGGYTF.

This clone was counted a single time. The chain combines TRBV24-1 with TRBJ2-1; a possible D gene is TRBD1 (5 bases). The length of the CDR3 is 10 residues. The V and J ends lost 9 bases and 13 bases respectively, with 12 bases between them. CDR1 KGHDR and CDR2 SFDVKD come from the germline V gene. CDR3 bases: TGTGCCACCGCAGGACACCTACAGTTCTTC. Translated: CATAGHLQFF.

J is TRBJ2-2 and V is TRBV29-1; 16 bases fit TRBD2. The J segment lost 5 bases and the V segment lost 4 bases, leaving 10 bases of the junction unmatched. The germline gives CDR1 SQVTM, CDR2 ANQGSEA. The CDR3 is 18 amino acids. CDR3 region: CSVGGGLAGGIVTGELFF. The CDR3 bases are TGCAGCGTTGGCGGGGGACTAGCGGGAGGGATCGTAACCGGGGAGCTGTTTTTT.